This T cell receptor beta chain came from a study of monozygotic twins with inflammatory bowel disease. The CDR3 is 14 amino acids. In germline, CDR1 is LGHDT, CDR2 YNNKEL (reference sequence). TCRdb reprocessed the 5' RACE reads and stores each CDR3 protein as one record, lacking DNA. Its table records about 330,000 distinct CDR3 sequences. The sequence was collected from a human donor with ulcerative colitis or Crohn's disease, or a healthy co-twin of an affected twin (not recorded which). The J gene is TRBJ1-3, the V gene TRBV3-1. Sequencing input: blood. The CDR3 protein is CASSPTFGGNTIYF.